This T cell receptor (beta chain) stems from a study of control samples from healthy donors and cancer patients. Clones were sequenced by immunoSEQ multiplex PCR, and TCRdb holds only the in-frame ones, with some missing. The data hold around 94,000 clones, with approximately 90% observed a single time. This CDR3 has 14 residues. The V and J ends lost 6 bases and 2 bases, in that order; junction bases with no gene match: 6. Looked up from germline, CDR1 is MNHEY and CDR2 is SVGAGI. The specimen was blood. This sequence originates from a woman aged 45-60 years in good health. The rearrangement uses TRBV6-5 and TRBJ2-5, with TRBD2 identical over 7 bases. CDR3 residues: CASRTSLHQETQYF. CDR3 bases: TGTGCCAGCAGGACTAGCCTCCATCAAGAGACCCAGTACTTC.